This TCR beta chain derives from a study of Graves' ophthalmopathy and Graves' hyperthyroidism. As diagnostic evidence, clinical symptoms, serum thyroxine, TRAb, thyroid ultrasound and orbital computed tomography were relied upon. Trimming stripped 0 bases from V and 5 bases from J, with 14 bases between. CDR3 length: 15 amino acids. Per germline, CDR1 MNHEY and CDR2 SVGAGI. As the template, RNA transcripts were used to amplify TCR beta CDR3 regions. HTBI primers were used in a first-round RT-PCR, which preceded a second-round multiplex PCR. From the multiplex PCR reads, TCRdb called clonotypes with MiXCR, one entry per CDR3 protein. The data show a few hundred thousand distinct CDR3 sequences, around 21% seen once. This clonotype was counted many times.

The chain carries TRBV6-5 and TRBJ2-7; a possible D gene is TRBD2 (6 bases). The sample consisted of peripheral blood. The receptor comes from a woman aged 18-29 years with stable Graves' hyperthyroidism. CDR3: CASSYSGGMGDEQYF. In DNA, the CDR3 is TGTGCCAGCAGTTACTCTGGGGGGATGGGCGACGAGCAGTACTTC.